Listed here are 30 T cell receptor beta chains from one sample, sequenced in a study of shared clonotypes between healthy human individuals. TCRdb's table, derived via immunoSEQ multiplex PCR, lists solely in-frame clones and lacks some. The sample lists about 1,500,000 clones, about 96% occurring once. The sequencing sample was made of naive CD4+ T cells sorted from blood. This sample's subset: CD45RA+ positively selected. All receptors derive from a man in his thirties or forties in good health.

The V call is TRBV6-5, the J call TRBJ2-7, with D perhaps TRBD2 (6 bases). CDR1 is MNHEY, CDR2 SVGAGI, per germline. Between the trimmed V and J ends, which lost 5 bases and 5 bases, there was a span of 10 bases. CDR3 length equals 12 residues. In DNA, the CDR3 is TGTGCCAGCAGTGCACGGGAGCACGAGCAGTACTTC. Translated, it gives CASSAREHEQYF.

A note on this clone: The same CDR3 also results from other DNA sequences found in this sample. The DNA for the CDR3 is TGTGCCAGCAGCGTAGGTGGGGTCTACAATGAGCAGTTCTTC. The encoded protein is CASSVGGVYNEQFF. This chain links TRBV9 with TRBJ2-1; D gene ambiguous. This CDR3 contains 14 residues. Germline V gives CDR1 SGDLS, CDR2 YYNGEE. The ends were cut back, 0 bases at V and 3 bases at J, with 7 bases in the middle.

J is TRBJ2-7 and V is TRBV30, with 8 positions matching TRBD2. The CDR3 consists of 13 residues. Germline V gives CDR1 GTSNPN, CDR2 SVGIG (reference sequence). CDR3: CAISSAGGYEQYF. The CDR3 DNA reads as TGTGCAATTTCATCGGCGGGAGGCTACGAGCAGTACTTC.

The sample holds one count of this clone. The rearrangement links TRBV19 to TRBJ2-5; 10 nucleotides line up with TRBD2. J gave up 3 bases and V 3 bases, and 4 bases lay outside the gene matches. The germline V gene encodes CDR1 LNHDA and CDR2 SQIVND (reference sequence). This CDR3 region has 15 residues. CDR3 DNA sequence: TGTGCCAGTAGTATGATCAGCGGGAGGGAAGAGACCCAGTACTTC. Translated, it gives CASSMISGREETQYF. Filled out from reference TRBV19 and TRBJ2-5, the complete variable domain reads DGGITQSPKYLFRKEGQNVTLSCEQNLNHDAMYWYRQDPGQGLRLIYYSQIVNDFQKGDIAEGYSVSREKKESFPLTVTSAQKNPTAFYLCASSMISGREETQYFGPGTRLLVL.

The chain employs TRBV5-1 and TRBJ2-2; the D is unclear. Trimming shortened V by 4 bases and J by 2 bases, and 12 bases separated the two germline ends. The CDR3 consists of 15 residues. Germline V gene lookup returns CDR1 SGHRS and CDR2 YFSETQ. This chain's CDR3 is CASSAWPQNTGELFF. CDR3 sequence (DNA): TGCGCCAGCAGCGCATGGCCTCAAAACACCGGGGAGCTGTTTTTT.

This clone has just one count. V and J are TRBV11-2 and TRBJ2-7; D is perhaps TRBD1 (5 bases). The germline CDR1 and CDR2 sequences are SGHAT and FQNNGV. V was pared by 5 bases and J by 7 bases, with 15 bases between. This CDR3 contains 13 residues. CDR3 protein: CASSREQPGEQYF. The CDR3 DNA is TGTGCCAGCAGCCGAGAGCAACCAGGGGAGCAGTACTTC. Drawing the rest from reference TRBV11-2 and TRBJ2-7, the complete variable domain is EAGVAQSPRYKIIEKRQSVAFWCNPISGHATLYWYQQILGQGPKLLIQFQNNGVVDDSQLPKDRFSAERLKGVDSTLKIQPAKLEDSAVYLCASSREQPGEQYFGPGTRLTVT.

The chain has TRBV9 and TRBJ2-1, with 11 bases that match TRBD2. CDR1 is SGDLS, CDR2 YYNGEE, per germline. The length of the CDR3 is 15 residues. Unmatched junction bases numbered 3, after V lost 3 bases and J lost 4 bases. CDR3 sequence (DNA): TGTGCCAGCAGCGAGTTAGCGGGAGGGTACAATGAGCAGTTCTTC. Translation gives CASSELAGGYNEQFF. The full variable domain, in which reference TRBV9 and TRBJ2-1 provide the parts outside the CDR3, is DSGVTQTPKHLITATGQRVTLRCSPRSGDLSVYWYQQSLDQGLQFLIQYYNGEERAKGNILERFSAQQFPDLHSELNLSSLELGDSALYFCASSELAGGYNEQFFGPGTRLTVL.

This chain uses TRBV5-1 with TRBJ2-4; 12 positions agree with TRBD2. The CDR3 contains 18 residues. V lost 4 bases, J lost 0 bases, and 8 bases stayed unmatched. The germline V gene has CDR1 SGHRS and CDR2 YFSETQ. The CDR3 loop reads CASSGGTSGSVAKNIQYF. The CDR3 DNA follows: TGCGCCAGCAGCGGCGGGACTAGCGGGTCCGTAGCCAAAAACATTCAGTACTTC. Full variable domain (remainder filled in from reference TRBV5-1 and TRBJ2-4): KAGVTQTPRYLIKTRGQQVTLSCSPISGHRSVSWYQQTPGQGLQFLFEYFSETQRNKGNFPGRFSGRQFSNSRSEMNVSTLELGDSALYLCASSGGTSGSVAKNIQYFGAGTRLSVL.

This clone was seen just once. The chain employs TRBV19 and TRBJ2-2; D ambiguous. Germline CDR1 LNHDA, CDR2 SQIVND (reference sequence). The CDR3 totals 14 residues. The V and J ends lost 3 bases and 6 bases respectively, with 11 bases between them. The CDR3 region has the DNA TGTGCCAGTAGTATTGGTCAGCTGTCCGGGGAGCTGTTTTTT. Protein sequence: CASSIGQLSGELFF.

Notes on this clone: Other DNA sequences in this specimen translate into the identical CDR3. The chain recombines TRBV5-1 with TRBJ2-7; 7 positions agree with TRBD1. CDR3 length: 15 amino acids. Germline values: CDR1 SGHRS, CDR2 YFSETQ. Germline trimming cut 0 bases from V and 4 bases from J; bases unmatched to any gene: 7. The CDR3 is CASSLVAGGRYEQYF. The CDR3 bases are TGCGCCAGCAGCTTGGTGGCAGGGGGTAGGTACGAGCAGTACTTC.

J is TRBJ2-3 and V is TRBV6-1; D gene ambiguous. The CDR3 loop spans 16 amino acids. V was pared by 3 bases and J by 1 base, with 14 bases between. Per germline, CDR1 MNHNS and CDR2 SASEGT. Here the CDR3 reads CASSDGAASRTDTQYF. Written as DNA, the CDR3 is TGTGCCAGCAGTGACGGTGCGGCCAGCCGCACAGATACGCAGTATTTT.

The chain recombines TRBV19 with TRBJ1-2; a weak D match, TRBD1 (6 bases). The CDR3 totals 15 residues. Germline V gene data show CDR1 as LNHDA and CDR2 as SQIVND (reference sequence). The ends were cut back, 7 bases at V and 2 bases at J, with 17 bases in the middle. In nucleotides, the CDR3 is TGTGCCAGTACCCGGGTCCCCGACAGGAACTATGGCTACACCTTC. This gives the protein CASTRVPDRNYGYTF. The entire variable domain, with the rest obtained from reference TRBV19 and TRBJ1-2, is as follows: DGGITQSPKYLFRKEGQNVTLSCEQNLNHDAMYWYRQDPGQGLRLIYYSQIVNDFQKGDIAEGYSVSREKKESFPLTVTSAQKNPTAFYLCASTRVPDRNYGYTFGSGTRLTVV.

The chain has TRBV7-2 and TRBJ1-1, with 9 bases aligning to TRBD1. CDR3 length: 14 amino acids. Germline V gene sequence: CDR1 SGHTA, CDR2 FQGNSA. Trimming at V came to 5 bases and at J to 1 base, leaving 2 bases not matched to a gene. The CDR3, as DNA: TGTGCCAGCAGCCCGACAGGGGGGAACACTGAAGCTTTCTTT. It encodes CASSPTGGNTEAFF. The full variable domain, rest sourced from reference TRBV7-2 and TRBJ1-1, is GAGVSQSPSNKVTEKGKDVELRCDPISGHTALYWYRQSLGQGLEFLIYFQGNSAPDKSGLPSDRFSAERTGGSVSTLTIQRTQQEDSAVYLCASSPTGGNTEAFFGQGTRLTVV.

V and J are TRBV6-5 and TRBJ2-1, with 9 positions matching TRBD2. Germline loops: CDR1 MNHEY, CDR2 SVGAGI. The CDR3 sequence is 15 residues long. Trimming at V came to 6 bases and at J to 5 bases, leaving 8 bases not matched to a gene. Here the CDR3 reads CASRISGSSHNEQFF. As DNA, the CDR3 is TGTGCCAGCAGAATTAGCGGGAGCAGCCACAATGAGCAGTTCTTC.

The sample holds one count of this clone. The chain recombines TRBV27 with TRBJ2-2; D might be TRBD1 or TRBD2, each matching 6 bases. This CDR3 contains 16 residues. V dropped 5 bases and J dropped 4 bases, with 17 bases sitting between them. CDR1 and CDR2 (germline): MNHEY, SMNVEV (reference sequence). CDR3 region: CASSRSGGRGTGELFF. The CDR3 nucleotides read TGTGCCAGCAGTCGGAGTGGGGGGCGTGGCACCGGGGAGCTGTTTTTT.

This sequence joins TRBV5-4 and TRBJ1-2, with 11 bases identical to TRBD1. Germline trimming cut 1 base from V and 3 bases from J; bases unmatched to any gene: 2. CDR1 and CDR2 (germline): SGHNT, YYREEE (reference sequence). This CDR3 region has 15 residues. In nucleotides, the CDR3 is TGTGCCAGCAGCTTGAAGGACAGGGGGCACTATGGCTACACCTTC. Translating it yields CASSLKDRGHYGYTF.

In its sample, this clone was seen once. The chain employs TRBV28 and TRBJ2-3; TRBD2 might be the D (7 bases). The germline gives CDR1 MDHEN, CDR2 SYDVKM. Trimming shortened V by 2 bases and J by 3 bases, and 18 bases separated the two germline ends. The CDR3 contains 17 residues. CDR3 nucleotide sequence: TGTGCCAGCAGTTTAACCGGGGGAGGGGGACTGACAGATACGCAGTATTTT. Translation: CASSLTGGGGLTDTQYF.

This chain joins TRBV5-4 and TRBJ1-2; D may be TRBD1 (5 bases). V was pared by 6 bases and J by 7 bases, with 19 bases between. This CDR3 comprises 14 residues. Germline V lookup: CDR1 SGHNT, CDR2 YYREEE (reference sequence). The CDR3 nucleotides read TGTGCCAGCACCCGGAGGGCAGGGTCGGCTGGCTACACCTTC. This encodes CASTRRAGSAGYTF. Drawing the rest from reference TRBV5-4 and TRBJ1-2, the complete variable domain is ETGVTQSPTHLIKTRGQQVTLRCSSQSGHNTVSWYQQALGQGPQFIFQYYREEENGRGNFPPRFSGLQFPNYSSELNVNALELDDSALYLCASTRRAGSAGYTFGSGTRLTVV.

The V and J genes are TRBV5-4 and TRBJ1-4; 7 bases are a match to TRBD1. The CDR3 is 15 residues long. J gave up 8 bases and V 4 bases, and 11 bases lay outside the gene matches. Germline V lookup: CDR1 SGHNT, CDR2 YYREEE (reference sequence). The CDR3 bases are TGTGCCAGCAGCAAGGACAGGCGTCTGGGGGAAAAACTGTTTTTT. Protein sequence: CASSKDRRLGEKLFF.

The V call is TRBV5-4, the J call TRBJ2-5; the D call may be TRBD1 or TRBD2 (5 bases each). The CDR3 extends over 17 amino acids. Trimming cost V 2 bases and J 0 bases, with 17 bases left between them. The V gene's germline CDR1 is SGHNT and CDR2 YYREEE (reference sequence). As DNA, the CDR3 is TGTGCCAGCAGCTTCGCTTTTACGGGGACGGACCAAGAGACCCAGTACTTC. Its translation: CASSFAFTGTDQETQYF.

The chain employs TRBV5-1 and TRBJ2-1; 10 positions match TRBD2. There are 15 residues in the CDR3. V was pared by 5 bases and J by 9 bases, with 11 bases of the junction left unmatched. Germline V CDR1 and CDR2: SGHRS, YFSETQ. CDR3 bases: TGCGCCAGCAGACCCGGGACTAGCGAGATTAGTGAGCAGTTCTTC. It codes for CASRPGTSEISEQFF. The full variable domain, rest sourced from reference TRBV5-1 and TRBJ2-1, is KAGVTQTPRYLIKTRGQQVTLSCSPISGHRSVSWYQQTPGQGLQFLFEYFSETQRNKGNFPGRFSGRQFSNSRSEMNVSTLELGDSALYLCASRPGTSEISEQFFGPGTRLTVL.

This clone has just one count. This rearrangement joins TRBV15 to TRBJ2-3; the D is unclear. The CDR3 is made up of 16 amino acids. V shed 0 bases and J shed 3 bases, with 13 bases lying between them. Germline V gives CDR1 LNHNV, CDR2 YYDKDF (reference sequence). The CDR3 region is CATSRDILLGTDTQYF. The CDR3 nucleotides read TGTGCCACCAGCAGAGATATCCTCTTGGGGACAGATACGCAGTATTTT.

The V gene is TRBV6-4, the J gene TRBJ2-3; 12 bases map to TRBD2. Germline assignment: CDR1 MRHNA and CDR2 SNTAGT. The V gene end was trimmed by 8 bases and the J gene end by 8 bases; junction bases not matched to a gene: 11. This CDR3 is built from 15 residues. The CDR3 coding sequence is TGTGCCAGCTATCGGGCTAGCGGGAGGGTGGGTACGCAGTATTTT. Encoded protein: CASYRASGRVGTQYF.

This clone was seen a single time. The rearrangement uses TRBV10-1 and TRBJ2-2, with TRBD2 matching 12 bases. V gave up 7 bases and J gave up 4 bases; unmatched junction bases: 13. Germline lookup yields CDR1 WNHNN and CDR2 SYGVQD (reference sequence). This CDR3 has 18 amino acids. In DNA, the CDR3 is TGCGCCAGCATCGAAACTAGCGGGAGGAGAGGGGTCACCGGGGAGCTGTTTTTT. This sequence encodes CASIETSGRRGVTGELFF.

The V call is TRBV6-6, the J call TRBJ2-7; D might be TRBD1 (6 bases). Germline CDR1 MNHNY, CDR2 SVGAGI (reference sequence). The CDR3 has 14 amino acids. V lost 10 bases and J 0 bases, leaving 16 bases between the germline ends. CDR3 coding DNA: TGTGCCACCCACCCGGGACATCCCTCCTACGAGCAGTACTTC. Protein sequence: CATHPGHPSYEQYF.

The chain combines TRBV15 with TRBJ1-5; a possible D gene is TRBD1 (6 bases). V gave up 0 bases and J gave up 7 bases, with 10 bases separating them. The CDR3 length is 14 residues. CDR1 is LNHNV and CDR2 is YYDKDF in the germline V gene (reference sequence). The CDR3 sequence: CATSRERGTQPQHF. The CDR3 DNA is TGTGCCACCAGCAGAGAAAGGGGGACCCAGCCCCAGCATTTT.

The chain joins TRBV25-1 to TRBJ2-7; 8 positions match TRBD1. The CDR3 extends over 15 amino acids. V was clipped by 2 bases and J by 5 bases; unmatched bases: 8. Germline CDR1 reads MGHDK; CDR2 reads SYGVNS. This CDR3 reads CASSEDQGARNEQYF. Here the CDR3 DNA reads TGTGCCAGCAGTGAAGATCAGGGGGCGAGGAACGAGCAGTACTTC.

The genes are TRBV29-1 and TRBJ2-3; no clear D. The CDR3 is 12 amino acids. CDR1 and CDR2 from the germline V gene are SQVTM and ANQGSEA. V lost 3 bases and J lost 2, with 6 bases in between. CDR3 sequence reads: CSVDAVTDTQYF. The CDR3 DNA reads TGCAGCGTTGACGCAGTCACAGATACGCAGTATTTT.

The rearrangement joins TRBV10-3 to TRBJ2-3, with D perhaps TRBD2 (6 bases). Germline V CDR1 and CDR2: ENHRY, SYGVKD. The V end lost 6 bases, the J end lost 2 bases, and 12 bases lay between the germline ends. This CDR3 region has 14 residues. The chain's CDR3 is CAIRPGLATDTQYF. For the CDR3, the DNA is TGTGCCATCAGACCGGGACTTGCCACAGATACGCAGTATTTT.

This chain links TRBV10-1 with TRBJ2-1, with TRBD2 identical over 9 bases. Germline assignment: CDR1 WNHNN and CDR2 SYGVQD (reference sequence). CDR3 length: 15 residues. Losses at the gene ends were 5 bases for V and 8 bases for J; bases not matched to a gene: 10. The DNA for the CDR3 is TGCGCCAGCAGTTTGCTAGCGGGATCCTCGGATGAGCAGTTCTTC. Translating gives CASSLLAGSSDEQFF.